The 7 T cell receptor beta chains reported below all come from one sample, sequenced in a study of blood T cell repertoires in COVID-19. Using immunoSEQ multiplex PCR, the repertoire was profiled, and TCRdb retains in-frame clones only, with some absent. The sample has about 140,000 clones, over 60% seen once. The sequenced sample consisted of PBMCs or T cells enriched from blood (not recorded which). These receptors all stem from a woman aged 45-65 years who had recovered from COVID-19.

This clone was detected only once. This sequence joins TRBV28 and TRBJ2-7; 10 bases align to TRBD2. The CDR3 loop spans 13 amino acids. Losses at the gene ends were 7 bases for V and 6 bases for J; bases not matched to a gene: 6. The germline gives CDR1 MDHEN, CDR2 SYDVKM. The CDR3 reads CASIRSSGSEQYF. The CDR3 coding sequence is TGTGCCAGCATTCGCTCTAGCGGGAGCGAGCAGTACTTC.

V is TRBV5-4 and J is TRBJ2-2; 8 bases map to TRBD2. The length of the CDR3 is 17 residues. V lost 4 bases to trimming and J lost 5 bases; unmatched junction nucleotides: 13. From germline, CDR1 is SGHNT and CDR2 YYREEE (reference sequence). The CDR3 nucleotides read TGTGCCAGCAGCGGGTTTTCTCGCGGGAGGAGGACCGGGGAGCTGTTTTTT. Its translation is CASSGFSRGRRTGELFF.

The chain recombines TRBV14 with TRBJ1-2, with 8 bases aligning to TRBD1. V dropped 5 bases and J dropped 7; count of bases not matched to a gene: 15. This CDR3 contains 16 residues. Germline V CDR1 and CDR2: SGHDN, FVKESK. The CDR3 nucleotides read TGTGCCAGCAGCATACATTCGGGCAGGGGGCGGAGTGGCTACACCTTC. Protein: CASSIHSGRGRSGYTF.

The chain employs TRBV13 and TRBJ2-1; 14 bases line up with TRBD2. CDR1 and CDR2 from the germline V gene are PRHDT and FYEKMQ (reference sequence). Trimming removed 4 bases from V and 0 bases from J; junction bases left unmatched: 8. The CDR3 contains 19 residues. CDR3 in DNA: TGTGCCAGCAGCTCGGAGACTAGCGGGAGGGGAGGCTCCTACAATGAGCAGTTCTTC. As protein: CASSSETSGRGGSYNEQFF.

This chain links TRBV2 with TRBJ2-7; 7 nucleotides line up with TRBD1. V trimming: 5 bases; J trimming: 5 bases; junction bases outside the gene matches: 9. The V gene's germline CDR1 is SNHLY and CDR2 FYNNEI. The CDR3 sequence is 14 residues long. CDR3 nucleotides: TGTGCCAGCAGTTCTGCTAGGGGGCTCGACGAGCAGTACTTC. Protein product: CASSSARGLDEQYF.

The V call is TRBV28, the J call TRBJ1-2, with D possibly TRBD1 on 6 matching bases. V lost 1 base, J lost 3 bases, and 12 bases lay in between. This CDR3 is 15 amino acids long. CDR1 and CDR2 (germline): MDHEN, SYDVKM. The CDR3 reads CASSLSGRGHYGYTF. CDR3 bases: TGTGCCAGCAGTTTATCCGGCAGGGGACACTATGGCTACACCTTC.

The CDR3 DNA reads TGTGCCAGCAGTTATTCCCCTTTGGGACAAGCGGATACGCAGTATTTT. It encodes CASSYSPLGQADTQYF. The V gene is TRBV6-5, the J gene TRBJ2-3; D is possibly TRBD1 (6 bases). CDR3 length: 16 amino acids. Germline CDR1 reads MNHEY; CDR2 reads SVGAGI. The germline V and J ends were trimmed by 3 bases and 6 bases, with 19 bases remaining between them.